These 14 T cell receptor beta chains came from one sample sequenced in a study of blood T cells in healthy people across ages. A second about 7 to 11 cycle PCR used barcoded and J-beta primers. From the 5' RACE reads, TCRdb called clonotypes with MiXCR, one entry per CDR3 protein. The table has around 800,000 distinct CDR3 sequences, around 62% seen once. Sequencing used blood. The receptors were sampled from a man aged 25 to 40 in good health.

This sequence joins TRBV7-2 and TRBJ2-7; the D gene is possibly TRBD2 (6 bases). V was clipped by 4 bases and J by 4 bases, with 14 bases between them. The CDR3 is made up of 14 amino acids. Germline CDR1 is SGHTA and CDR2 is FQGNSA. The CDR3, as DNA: TGTGCCAGCAGCTCACTAGGAGGGCTGTACGAGCAGTACTTC. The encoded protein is CASSSLGGLYEQYF.

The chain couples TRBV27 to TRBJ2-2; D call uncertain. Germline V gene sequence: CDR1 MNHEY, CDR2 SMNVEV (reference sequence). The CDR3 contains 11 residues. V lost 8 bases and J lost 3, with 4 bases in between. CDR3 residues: CASLYTGELFF. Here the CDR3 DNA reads TGTGCCAGCCTCTACACCGGGGAGCTGTTTTTT.

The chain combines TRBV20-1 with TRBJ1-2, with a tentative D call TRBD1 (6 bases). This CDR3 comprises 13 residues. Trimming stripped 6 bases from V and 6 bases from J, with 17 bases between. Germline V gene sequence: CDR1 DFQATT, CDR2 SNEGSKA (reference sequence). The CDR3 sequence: CSASDWGGDGYTF. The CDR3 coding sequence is TGCAGTGCCAGTGATTGGGGGGGCGATGGCTACACCTTC.

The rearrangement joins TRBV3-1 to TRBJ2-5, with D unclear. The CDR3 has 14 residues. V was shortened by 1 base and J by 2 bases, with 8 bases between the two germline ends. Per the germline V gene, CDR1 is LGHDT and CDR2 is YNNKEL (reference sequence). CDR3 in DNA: TGTGCCAGCAGCCAAGTAGAGGATCAAGAGACCCAGTACTTC. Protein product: CASSQVEDQETQYF.

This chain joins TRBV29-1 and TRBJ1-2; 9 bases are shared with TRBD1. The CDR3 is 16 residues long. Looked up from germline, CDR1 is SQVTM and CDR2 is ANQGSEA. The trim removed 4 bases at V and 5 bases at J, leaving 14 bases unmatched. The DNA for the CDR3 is TGCAGCGTTGGGGGCATACACAGGGGGCGGCCTTATGGCTACACCTTC. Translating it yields CSVGGIHRGRPYGYTF. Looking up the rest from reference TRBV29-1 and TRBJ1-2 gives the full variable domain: SAVISQKPSRDICQRGTSLTIQCQVDSQVTMMFWYRQQPGQSLTLIATANQGSEATYESGFVIDKFPISRPNLTFSTLTVSNMSPEDSSIYLCSVGGIHRGRPYGYTFGSGTRLTVV.

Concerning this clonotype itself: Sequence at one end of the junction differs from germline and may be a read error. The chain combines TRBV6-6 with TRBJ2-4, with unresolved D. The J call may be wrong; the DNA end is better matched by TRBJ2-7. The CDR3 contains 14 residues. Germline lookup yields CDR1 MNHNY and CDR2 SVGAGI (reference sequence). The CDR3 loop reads CAGSYRSSFDEQYF. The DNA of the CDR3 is TGTGCCGGCAGTTACCGGTCCAGTTTCGACGAGCAGTACTTC.

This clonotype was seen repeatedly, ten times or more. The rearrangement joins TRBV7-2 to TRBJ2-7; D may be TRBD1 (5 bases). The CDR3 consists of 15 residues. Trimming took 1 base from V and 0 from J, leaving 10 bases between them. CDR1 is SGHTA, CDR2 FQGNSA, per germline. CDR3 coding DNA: TGTGCCAGCAGCTTAGGGGGCCTGTCCTCCTACGAGCAGTACTTC. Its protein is CASSLGGLSSYEQYF.

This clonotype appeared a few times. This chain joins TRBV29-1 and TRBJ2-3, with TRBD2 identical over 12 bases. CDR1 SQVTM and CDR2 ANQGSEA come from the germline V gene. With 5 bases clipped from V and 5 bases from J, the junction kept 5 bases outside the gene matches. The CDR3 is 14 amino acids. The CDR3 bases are TGCAGCGTTTCGACTAGCGGGGGTCTAGATACGCAGTATTTT. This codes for CSVSTSGGLDTQYF.

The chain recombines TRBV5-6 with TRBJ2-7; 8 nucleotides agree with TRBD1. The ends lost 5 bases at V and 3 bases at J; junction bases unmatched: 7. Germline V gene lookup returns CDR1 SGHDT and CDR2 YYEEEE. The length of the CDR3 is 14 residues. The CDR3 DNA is TGTGCCAGCAGTCCGGACAGGGTGGGCTACGAGCAGTACTTC. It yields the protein CASSPDRVGYEQYF.

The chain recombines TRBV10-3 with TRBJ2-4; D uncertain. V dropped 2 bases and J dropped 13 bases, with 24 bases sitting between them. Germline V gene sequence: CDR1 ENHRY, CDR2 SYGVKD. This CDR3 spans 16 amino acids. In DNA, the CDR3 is TGTGCCATCAGTGAGGGCAGGACCCGTCGAGGAGAGGCCCAGTACTTC. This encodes CAISEGRTRRGEAQYF.

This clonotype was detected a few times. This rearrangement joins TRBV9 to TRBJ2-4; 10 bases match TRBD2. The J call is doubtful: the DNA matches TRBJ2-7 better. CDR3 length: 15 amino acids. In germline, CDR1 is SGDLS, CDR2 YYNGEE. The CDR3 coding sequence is TGTGCCAGCAGCGTAGTAGCGGGGGGTTCCTACGAGCAGTACTTC. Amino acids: CASSVVAGGSYEQYF.

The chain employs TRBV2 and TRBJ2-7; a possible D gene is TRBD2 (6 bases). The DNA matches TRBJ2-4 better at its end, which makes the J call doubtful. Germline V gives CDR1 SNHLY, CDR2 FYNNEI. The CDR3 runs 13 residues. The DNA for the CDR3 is TGTGCCAGCAGTGGTAGCGGAAAAAACATTCAGTACTTC. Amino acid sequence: CASSGSGKNIQYF.

The CDR3 region has the DNA TGCGCCAGCAGCCCAGACATGACGAACTATGGCTACACCTTC. It is translated as CASSPDMTNYGYTF. The chain employs TRBV4-3 and TRBJ1-2; the D is unclear. V was cut by 4 bases and J by 2 bases, with 11 bases left in between. CDR1 LGHNA and CDR2 YSLEER come from the germline V gene. The CDR3 consists of 14 residues.

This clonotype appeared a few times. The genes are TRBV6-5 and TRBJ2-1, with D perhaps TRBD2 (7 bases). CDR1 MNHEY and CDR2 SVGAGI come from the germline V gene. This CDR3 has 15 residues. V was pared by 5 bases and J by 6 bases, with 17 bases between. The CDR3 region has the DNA TGTGCCAGCAGTACCCTCGCGGGGGCCTCCAATGAGCAGTTCTTC. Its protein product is CASSTLAGASNEQFF.